The T cell receptor (beta chain) described here comes from a study of cytomegalovirus exposure and HLA in healthy donors. Study-level background: Unique TCRs numbering roughly 85 million, obtained from HLA-typed donors, made up an early data release.

The CDR3 has 13 residues. V was pared by 9 bases and J by 3 bases, with 3 bases of the junction left unmatched. Germline V gives CDR1 SGHDN, CDR2 FVKESK. Note on this clone: Its target is unknown.

Study observations and caveats: A later analysis found common viral pathogens apparently linked to several of the most significant clusters. In a later analysis, across HLA loci, associated TCR counts were highest for DRB1, lowest for HLA-C.

The PCR employed 60 Vbeta primers together with 13 Jbeta primers. TCRdb keeps only in-frame clones here, not all; method: immunoSEQ multiplex PCR. The sample contains under 150,000 clones, roughly 79% of which appear only once. Sequencing was carried out using PBMCs. The sequence was collected from a woman between 50 and 59 years old in good health and CMV-seronegative. The V call is TRBV14, the J call TRBJ2-7; TRBD1 matches 12 bases. CDR3 residues: CARGTGGIYEQYF. Here the CDR3 DNA reads TGTGCCAGGGGGACAGGGGGCATCTACGAGCAGTACTTC.